These 20 T cell receptor beta chains were all obtained from the same sample, sequenced in a study of blood T cell repertoires in COVID-19. Sequencing was performed with immunoSEQ multiplex PCR; in TCRdb, only in-frame clones are kept and a portion is missing. The table shows about 130,000 clones, with about 70% occurring only once. The material sequenced was peripheral blood. These receptors were obtained from a man older than 75 with COVID-19, enrolled during active disease.

The chain carries TRBV2 and TRBJ2-5; D is unclear. CDR1 SNHLY and CDR2 FYNNEI come from the germline V gene. Trimming took 0 bases from V and 2 from J, leaving 13 bases between them. The CDR3 totals 16 residues. The CDR3 nucleotides are TGTGCCAGCAGTGAAGCGCTAGGTGCCCTTCAAGAGACCCAGTACTTC. This gives the protein CASSEALGALQETQYF.

Comment on this clone: One end of the junction varies from germline; a read error may be responsible. The chain employs TRBV29-1 and TRBJ2-1; 7 bases agree with TRBD2. Germline values: CDR1 SQVTM, CDR2 ANQGSEA. The CDR3 length is 11 residues. This CDR3 is CSVGDYIEQFF. CDR3 coding DNA: TGCAGCGTTGGGGACTACATTGAGCAGTTCTTC.

Only a few counts were recorded for this clone. The V gene is TRBV28, the J gene TRBJ1-5; D unclear. The CDR3 extends over 14 amino acids. V lost 8 bases and J lost 0, with 11 bases in between. Germline CDR1 is MDHEN and CDR2 is SYDVKM. CDR3 loop: CASVSLYSNQPQHF. DNA of the CDR3: TGTGCCAGCGTGTCACTCTATAGCAATCAGCCCCAGCATTTT. Together with reference TRBV28 and TRBJ1-5, the CDR3 gives the full variable domain: DVKVTQSSRYLVKRTGEKVFLECVQDMDHENMFWYRQDPGLGLRLIYFSYDVKMKEKGDIPEGYSVSREKKERFSLILESASTNQTSMYLCASVSLYSNQPQHFGDGTRLSIL.

The chain employs TRBV25-1 and TRBJ2-1, with TRBD2 matching 8 bases. The CDR3 covers 14 residues. Per the germline V gene, CDR1 is MGHDK and CDR2 is SYGVNS. V was clipped by 2 bases and J by 8 bases; unmatched bases: 5. This CDR3 reads CASSEVNSGDEQFF. The CDR3 coding sequence is TGTGCCAGCAGTGAAGTGAATAGCGGGGATGAGCAGTTCTTC.

V gene TRBV7-2 combines with J gene TRBJ2-5; no clear D gene. In germline, CDR1 is SGHTA, CDR2 FQGNSA. Trimming removed 2 bases at V and 1 base at J, with 11 bases between. This CDR3 is built from 15 residues. The CDR3 is CASSLFAATQETQYF. DNA of the CDR3: TGTGCCAGCAGCTTATTTGCGGCTACCCAAGAGACCCAGTACTTC.

This rearrangement joins TRBV28 to TRBJ2-7; D is possibly TRBD2 (6 bases). This CDR3 contains 15 residues. Per the germline V gene, CDR1 is MDHEN and CDR2 is SYDVKM. The V end lost 6 bases, the J end lost 1 base, and 16 bases lay between the germline ends. The CDR3: CASSQGGALSYEQYF. CDR3 DNA sequence: TGTGCCAGCAGCCAAGGCGGGGCCCTTTCCTACGAGCAGTACTTC.

The chain combines TRBV5-1 with TRBJ2-1; TRBD2 matches 10 bases. V was pared by 0 bases and J by 10 bases, with 4 bases of the junction left unmatched. The germline gives CDR1 SGHRS, CDR2 YFSETQ. The CDR3 runs to 14 residues. This chain's CDR3 is CASSLGSGRTEQFF. DNA of the CDR3: TGCGCCAGCAGCTTGGGTAGCGGGAGGACGGAGCAGTTCTTC.

The V and J genes are TRBV19 and TRBJ2-1; 7 nucleotides align to TRBD1. J gave up 7 bases and V 5 bases, and 8 bases lay outside the gene matches. The CDR3 has 14 residues. Germline assignment: CDR1 LNHDA and CDR2 SQIVND (reference sequence). In DNA, the CDR3 is TGTGCCAGTAGTCGAGAGGGGGCGCGGAATGAGCAGTTCTTC. This translates into CASSREGARNEQFF.

V usage is TRBV7-9 and J usage is TRBJ1-6; 9 bases agree with TRBD1. Germline CDR1 reads SEHNR; CDR2 reads FQNEAQ (reference sequence). The CDR3 is 15 residues long. Germline trimming cut 4 bases from V and 7 bases from J; bases unmatched to any gene: 5. The CDR3 region has the DNA TGTGCCAGCAGCTCACAGGGGGCAGACAATTCACCCCTCCACTTT. Encoded protein: CASSSQGADNSPLHF.

The chain combines TRBV6-6 with TRBJ1-3; D unresolved. The germline CDR1 and CDR2 sequences are MNHNY and SVGAGI (reference sequence). CDR3 length: 16 amino acids. Trimming pared 4 bases from V and 1 base from J, leaving 14 bases between. In DNA, the CDR3 is TGTGCCAGCAGTTCTCCCGGTTCTACGTCTGGAAACACCATATATTTT. The encoded protein is CASSSPGSTSGNTIYF.

J is TRBJ2-7 and V is TRBV11-2; a possible D gene is TRBD1 (6 bases). V was cut by 5 bases and J by 4 bases, with 15 bases left in between. CDR1 is SGHAT, CDR2 FQNNGV, per germline. There are 14 residues in the CDR3. Here the CDR3 reads CASSPAWGRYEQYF. The DNA of the CDR3 is TGTGCCAGCAGCCCTGCCTGGGGGCGATACGAGCAGTACTTC.

This chain joins TRBV6-5 and TRBJ2-1; 14 bases align to TRBD2. J gave up 7 bases and V 1 base, and 3 bases lay outside the gene matches. CDR3 length: 16 residues. Germline CDR1 MNHEY, CDR2 SVGAGI. The CDR3 is CASSYFGTSGRNEQFF. The CDR3 region has the DNA TGTGCCAGCAGTTACTTTGGGACTAGCGGGAGAAATGAGCAGTTCTTC.

This clone showed up just once. The chain joins TRBV10-1 to TRBJ2-3; TRBD1 is a possible D gene (5 bases). The germline V gene encodes CDR1 WNHNN and CDR2 SYGVQD (reference sequence). The V end lost 4 bases, the J end lost 4 bases, and 9 bases lay between the germline ends. This CDR3 contains 13 residues. The CDR3 here is CASSVGVSDTQYF. The DNA for the CDR3 is TGCGCCAGCAGTGTAGGGGTGTCAGATACGCAGTATTTT.

The genes are TRBV11-2 and TRBJ2-1; D uncertain. The length of the CDR3 is 12 residues. The V end was cut by 5 bases, the J end by 6 bases, with 8 bases between. Germline V lookup: CDR1 SGHAT, CDR2 FQNNGV. CDR3 DNA sequence: TGTGCCAGCAGCCGACCTAGCAATGAGCAGTTCTTC. This encodes CASSRPSNEQFF.

This clone has just a few counts. The V and J genes are TRBV7-8 and TRBJ1-6; a possible D gene is TRBD1 (5 bases). The CDR3 is made up of 14 amino acids. V was pared by 2 bases and J by 5 bases, with 7 bases between. Germline V gives CDR1 SGHVS, CDR2 FQNEAQ. This CDR3 is CASSLRQNNSPLHF. In nucleotides, the CDR3 is TGTGCCAGCAGCTTAAGACAGAATAATTCACCCCTCCACTTT.

The gene calls are TRBV28 and TRBJ1-4; TRBD1 aligns across 8 bases. The germline CDR1 and CDR2 sequences are MDHEN and SYDVKM. The J segment lost 6 bases and the V segment lost 1 base, leaving 4 bases of the junction unmatched. This CDR3 spans 15 amino acids. The CDR3 nucleotides are TGTGCCAGCAGTTTATCCCCGGACAGGGATGAAAAACTGTTTTTT. Translating gives CASSLSPDRDEKLFF.

This chain links TRBV6-6 with TRBJ2-6; TRBD1 matches at 7 bases. CDR1 is MNHNY and CDR2 is SVGAGI in the germline V gene (reference sequence). J was trimmed by 0 bases and V by 11 bases; bases with no gene match: 7. This CDR3 is built from 15 residues. In DNA form, the CDR3 reads TGTGCCGCCCGGGACAGAAACTCTGGGGCCAACGTCCTGACTTTC. This translates into CAARDRNSGANVLTF.

The chain employs TRBV28 and TRBJ2-5; 8 bases agree with TRBD1. The CDR3 loop spans 16 amino acids. From germline, CDR1 is MDHEN and CDR2 SYDVKM. J lost 2 bases, V lost 2 bases, and 7 bases had no gene match. CDR3 DNA: TGTGCCAGCAGTTTACGAGGACAGGGCCAACAAGAGACCCAGTACTTC. Amino acids: CASSLRGQGQQETQYF.

The rearrangement joins TRBV5-1 to TRBJ2-3; TRBD2 agrees at 7 bases. V was pared by 0 bases and J by 0 bases, with 4 bases of the junction left unmatched. Germline assignment: CDR1 SGHRS and CDR2 YFSETQ. The CDR3 length is 16 residues. CDR3 sequence: CASSLAIGGSTDTQYF. CDR3 sequence (DNA): TGCGCCAGCAGCTTGGCGATCGGGGGGAGCACAGATACGCAGTATTTT.

The chain uses TRBV6-2 or TRBV6-3 and TRBJ1-1, with 7 positions matching TRBD1. Germline lookup yields CDR1 MNHEY and CDR2 SVGEGT. V shed 0 bases, J shed 3 bases, and the junction held 7 bases outside the gene matches. This CDR3 comprises 16 residues. The CDR3 DNA is TGTGCCAGCAGTTACTCGTCTAGACAGGGAGACACTGAAGCTTTCTTT. Its translation is CASSYSSRQGDTEAFF.